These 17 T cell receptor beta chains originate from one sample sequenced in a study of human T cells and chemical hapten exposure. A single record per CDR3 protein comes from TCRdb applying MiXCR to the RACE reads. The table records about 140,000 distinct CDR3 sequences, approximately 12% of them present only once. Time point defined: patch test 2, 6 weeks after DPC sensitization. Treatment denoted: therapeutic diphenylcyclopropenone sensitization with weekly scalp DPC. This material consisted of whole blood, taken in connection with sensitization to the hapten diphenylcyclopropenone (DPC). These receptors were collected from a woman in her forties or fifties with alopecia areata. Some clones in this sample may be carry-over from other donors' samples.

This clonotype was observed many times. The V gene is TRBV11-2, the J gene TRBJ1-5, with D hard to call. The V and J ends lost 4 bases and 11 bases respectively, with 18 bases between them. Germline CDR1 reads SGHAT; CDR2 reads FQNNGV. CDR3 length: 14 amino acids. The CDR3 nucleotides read TGTGCCAGCAGCTCGGACCGGGCCGGTAGGGCCCAGCATTTT. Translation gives CASSSDRAGRAQHF.

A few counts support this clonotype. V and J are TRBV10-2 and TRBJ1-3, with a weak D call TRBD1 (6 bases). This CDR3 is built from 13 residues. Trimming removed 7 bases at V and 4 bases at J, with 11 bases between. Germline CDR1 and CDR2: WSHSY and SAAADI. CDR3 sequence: CASIPGQGNTIYF. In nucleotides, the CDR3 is TGCGCCAGCATCCCAGGACAGGGAAACACCATATATTTT.

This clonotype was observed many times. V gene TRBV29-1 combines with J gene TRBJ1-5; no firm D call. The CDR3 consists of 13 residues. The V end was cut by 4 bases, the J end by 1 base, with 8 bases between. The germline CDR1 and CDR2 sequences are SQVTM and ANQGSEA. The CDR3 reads CSVGTDSNQPQHF. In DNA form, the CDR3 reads TGCAGCGTTGGAACCGACAGCAATCAGCCCCAGCATTTT.

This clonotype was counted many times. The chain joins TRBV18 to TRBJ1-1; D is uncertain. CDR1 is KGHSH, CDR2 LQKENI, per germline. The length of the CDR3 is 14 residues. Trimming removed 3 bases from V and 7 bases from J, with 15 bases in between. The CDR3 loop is CASSPLADKVEAFF. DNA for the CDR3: TGTGCCAGCTCACCTCTGGCAGACAAGGTTGAAGCTTTCTTT.

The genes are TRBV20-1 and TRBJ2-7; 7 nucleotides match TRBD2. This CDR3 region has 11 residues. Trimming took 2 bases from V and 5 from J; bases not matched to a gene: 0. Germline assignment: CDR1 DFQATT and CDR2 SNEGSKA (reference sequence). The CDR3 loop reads CSARRGDEQYF. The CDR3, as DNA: TGCAGTGCTAGACGGGGGGACGAGCAGTACTTC.

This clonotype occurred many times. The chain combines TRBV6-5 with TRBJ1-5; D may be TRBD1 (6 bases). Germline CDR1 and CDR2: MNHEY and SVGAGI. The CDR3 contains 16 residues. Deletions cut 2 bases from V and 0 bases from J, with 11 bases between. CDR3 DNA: TGTGCCAGCAGTTACGGGGGGGCAGATAGCAATCAGCCCCAGCATTTT. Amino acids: CASSYGGADSNQPQHF.

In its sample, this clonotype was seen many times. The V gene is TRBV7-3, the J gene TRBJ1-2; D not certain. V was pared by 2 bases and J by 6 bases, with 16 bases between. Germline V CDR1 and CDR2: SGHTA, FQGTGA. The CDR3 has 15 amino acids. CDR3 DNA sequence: TGTGCCAGCAGCTTATCTAGGGCTGCCGCGGATGGCTACACCTTC. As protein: CASSLSRAAADGYTF.

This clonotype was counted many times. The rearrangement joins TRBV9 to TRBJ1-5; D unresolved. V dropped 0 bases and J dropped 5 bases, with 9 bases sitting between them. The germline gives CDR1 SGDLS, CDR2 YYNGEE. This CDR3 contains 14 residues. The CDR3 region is CASSVGAGHQPQHF. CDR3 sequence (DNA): TGTGCCAGCAGCGTAGGGGCAGGCCATCAGCCCCAGCATTTT.

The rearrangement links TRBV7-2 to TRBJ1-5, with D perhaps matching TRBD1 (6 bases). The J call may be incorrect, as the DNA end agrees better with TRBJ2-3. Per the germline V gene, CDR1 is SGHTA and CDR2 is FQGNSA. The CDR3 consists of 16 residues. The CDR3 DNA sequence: TGTGCCAGCAGCTTAGGGCGCAGGGGCGGCAATCAGCCCCAGTATTTT. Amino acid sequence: CASSLGRRGGNQPQYF.

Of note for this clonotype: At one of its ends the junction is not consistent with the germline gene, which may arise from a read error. The CDR3 bases are TGCGCCAGCAGCTTGGAACAGGGACCGGGTTCTGAAAACACCATATATTTT. Translated, it gives CASSLEQGPGSENTIYF. V usage is TRBV5-1 and J usage is TRBJ1-3, with D perhaps TRBD1 (6 bases). Germline CDR1 is SGHRS and CDR2 is YFSETQ. This CDR3 is 17 amino acids long.

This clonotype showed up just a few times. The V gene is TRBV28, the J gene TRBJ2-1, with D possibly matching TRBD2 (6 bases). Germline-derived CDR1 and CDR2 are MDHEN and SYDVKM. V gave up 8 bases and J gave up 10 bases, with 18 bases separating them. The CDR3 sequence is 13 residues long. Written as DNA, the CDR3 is TGTGCCAGCGGCGGGACTCCCTCGGGGGAGCAGTTCTTC. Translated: CASGGTPSGEQFF.

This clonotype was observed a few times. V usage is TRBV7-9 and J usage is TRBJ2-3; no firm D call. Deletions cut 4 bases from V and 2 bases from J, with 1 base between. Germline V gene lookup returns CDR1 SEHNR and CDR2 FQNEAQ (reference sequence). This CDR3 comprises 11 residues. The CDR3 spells CASSYTDTQYF. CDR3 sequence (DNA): TGTGCCAGCAGCTACACAGATACGCAGTATTTT.

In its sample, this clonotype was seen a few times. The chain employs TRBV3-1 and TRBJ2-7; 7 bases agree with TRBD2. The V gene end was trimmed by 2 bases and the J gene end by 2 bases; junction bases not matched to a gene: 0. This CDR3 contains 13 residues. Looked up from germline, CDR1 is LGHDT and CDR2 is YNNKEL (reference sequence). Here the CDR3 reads CASSQLAAYEQYF. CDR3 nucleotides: TGTGCCAGCAGCCAACTAGCGGCCTACGAGCAGTACTTC.

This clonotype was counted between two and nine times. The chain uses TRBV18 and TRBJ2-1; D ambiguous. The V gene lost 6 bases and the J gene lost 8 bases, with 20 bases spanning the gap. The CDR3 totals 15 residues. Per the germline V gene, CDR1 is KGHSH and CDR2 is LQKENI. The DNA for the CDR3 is TGTGCCAGCTCCCTCCGGACCAGGAGTGACGATGAGCAGTTCTTC. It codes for CASSLRTRSDDEQFF. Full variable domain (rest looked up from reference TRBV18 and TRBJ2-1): NAGVMQNPRHLVRRRGQEARLRCSPMKGHSHVYWYRQLPEEGLKFMVYLQKENIIDESGMPKERFSAEFPKEGPSILRIQQVVRGDSAAYFCASSLRTRSDDEQFFGPGTRLTVL.

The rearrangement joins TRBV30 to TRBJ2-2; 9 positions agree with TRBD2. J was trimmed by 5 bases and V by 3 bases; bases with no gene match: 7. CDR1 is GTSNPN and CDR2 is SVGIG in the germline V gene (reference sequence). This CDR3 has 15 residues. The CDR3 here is CAWRVAGVWTGELFF. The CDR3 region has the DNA TGTGCCTGGAGGGTAGCGGGAGTGTGGACCGGGGAGCTGTTTTTT.

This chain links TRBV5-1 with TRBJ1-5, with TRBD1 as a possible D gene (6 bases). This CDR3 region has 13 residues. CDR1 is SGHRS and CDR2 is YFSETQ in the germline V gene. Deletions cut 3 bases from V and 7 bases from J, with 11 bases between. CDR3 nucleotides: TGCGCCAGCAGCTGGGGACAAGGACAGCCCCAGCATTTT. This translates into CASSWGQGQPQHF.

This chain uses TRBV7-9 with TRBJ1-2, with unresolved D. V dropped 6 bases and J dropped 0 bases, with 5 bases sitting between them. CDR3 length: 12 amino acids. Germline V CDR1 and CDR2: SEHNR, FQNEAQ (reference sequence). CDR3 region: CASRPTNYGYTF. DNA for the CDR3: TGTGCCAGCAGACCTACTAACTATGGCTACACCTTC.